Reported below is one TCR beta chain. In the original processing: The authors estimated nucleated cell counts from reference gene primer amplification. TCRdb's copy holds only in-frame clones and misses some; the assay was immunoSEQ multiplex PCR. That table supplies the V and J calls and clone size; D and trimming were determined from the DNA. Of about 75,000 clones listed, roughly 78% are singletons. This record belongs to a study of blood T cell repertoires in COVID-19. Looking at the study overall: Samples came from the United States, Italy and Spain, spanning acute and convalescent COVID-19. PBMCs, B-cell-depleted T cells, or T cells were the source of the cDNA or gDNA that made up the material.

CDR1 is SQVTM, CDR2 ANQGSEA, per germline. There are 18 residues in the CDR3. The ends lost 1 base at V and 5 bases at J; junction bases unmatched: 11. The chain uses TRBV29-1 and TRBJ2-2; 12 bases agree with TRBD2. Material for sequencing was peripheral blood. The source of this sequence is a woman older than 75 with active or convalescent COVID-19. CDR3 nucleotide sequence: TGCAGCGTTGAAGTCGTTAAGACTAGCGGGAGTCTAACCGGGGAGCTGTTTTTT. This sequence encodes CSVEVVKTSGSLTGELFF.